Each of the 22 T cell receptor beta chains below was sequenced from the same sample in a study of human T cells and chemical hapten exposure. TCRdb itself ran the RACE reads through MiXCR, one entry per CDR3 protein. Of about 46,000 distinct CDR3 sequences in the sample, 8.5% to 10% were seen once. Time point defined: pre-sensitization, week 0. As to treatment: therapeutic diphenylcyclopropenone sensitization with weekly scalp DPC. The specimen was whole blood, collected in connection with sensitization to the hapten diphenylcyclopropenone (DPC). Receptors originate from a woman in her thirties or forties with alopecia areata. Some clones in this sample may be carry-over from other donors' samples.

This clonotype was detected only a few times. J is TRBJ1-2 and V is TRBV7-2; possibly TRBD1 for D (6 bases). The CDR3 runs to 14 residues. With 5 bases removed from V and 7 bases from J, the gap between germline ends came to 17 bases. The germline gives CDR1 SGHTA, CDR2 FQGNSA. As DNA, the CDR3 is TGTGCCAGCAGCGCCGACAGGAGCTATTTTGGCTACACCTTC. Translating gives CASSADRSYFGYTF.

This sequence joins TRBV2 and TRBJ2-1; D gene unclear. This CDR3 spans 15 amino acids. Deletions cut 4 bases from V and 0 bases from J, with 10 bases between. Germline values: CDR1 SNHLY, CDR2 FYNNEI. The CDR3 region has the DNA TGTGCCAGCAGTGGAGAGAAAAGCTCCTACAATGAGCAGTTCTTC. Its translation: CASSGEKSSYNEQFF.

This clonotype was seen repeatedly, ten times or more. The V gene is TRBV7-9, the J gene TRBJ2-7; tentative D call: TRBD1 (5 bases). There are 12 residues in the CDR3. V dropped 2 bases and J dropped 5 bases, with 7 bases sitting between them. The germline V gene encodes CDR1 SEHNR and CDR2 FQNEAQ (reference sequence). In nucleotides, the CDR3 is TGTGCCAGCAGCTTAACAGGAGACGAGCAGTACTTC. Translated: CASSLTGDEQYF.

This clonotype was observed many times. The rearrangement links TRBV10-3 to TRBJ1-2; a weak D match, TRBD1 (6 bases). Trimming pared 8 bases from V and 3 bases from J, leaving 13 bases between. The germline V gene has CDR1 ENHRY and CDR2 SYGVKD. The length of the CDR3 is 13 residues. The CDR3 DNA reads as TGTGCCATCGGGGGGGGCCAGGACTATGGCTACACCTTC. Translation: CAIGGGQDYGYTF.

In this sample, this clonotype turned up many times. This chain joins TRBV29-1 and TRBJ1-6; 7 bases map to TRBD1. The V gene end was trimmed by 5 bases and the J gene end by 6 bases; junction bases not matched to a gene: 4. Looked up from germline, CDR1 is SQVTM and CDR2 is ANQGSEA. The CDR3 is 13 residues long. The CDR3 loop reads CSVTQGLNSPLHF. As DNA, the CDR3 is TGCAGCGTTACACAGGGGCTTAATTCACCCCTCCACTTT.

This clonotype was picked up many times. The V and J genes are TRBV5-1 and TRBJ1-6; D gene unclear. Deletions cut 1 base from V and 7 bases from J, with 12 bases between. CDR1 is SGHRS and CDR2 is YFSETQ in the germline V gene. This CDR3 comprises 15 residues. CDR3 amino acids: CASSLRQGKNSPLHF. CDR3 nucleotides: TGCGCCAGCAGCTTGAGACAAGGGAAAAATTCACCCCTCCACTTT.

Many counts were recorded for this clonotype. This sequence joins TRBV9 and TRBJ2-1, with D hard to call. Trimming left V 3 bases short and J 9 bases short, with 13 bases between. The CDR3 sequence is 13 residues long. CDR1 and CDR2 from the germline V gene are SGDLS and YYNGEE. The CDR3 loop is CASSATPSSEQFF. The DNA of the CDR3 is TGTGCCAGCAGCGCTACCCCCTCCAGTGAGCAGTTCTTC.

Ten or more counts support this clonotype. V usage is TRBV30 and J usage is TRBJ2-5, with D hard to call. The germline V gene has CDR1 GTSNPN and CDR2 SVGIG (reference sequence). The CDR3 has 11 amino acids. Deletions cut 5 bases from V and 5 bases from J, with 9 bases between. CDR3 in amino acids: CAWGSRETQYF. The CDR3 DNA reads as TGTGCCTGGGGATCACGCGAGACCCAGTACTTC.

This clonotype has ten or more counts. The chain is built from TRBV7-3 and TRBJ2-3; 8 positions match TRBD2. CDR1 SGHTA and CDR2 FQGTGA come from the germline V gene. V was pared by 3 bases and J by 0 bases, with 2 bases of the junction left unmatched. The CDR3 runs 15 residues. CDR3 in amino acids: CASSFSGASTDTQYF. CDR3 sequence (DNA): TGTGCCAGCAGCTTTAGCGGGGCTAGCACAGATACGCAGTATTTT.

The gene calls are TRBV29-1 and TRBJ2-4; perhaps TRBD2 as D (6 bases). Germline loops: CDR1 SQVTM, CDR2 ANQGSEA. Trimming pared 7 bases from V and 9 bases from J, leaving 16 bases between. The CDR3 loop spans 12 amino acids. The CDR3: CSALSQGGIQYF. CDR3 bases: TGCAGCGCCCTGTCGCAGGGAGGCATTCAGTACTTC.

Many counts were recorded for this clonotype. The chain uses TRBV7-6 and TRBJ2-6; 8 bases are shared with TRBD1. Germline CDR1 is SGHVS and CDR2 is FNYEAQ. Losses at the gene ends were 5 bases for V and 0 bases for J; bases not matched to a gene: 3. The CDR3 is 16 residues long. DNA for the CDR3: TGTGCCAGCAGCGGTACAGGGGGCTCTGGGGCCAACGTCCTGACTTTC. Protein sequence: CASSGTGGSGANVLTF.

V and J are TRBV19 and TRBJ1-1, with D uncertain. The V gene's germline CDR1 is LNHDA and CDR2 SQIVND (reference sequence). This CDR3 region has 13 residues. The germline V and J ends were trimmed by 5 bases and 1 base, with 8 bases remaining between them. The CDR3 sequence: CASSLYRNTEAFF. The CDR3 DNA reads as TGTGCCAGTAGTCTATACAGGAACACTGAAGCTTTCTTT.

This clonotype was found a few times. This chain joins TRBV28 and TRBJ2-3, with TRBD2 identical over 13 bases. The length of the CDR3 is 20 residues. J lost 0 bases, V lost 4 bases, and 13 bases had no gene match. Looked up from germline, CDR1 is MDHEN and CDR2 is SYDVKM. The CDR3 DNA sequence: TGTGCCAGCAGTTCTCCGACTAGCGGGGGGCCCTACCTAAGCACAGATACGCAGTATTTT. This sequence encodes CASSSPTSGGPYLSTDTQYF. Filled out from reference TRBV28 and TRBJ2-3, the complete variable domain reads DVKVTQSSRYLVKRTGEKVFLECVQDMDHENMFWYRQDPGLGLRLIYFSYDVKMKEKGDIPEGYSVSREKKERFSLILESASTNQTSMYLCASSSPTSGGPYLSTDTQYFGPGTRLTVL.

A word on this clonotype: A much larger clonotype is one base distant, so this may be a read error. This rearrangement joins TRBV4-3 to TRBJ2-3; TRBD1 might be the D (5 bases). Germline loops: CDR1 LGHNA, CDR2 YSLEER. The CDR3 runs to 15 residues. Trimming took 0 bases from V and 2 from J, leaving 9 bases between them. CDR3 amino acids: CASSQDQQVTDTQYF. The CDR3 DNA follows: TGCGCCAGCAGCCAAGATCAACAGGTCACAGATACGCAGTATTTT.

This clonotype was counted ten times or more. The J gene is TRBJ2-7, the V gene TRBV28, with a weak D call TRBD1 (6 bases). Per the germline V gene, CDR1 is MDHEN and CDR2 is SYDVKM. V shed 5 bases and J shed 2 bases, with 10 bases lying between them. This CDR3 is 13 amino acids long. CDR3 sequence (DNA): TGTGCCAGCAGTCCGTGGACAGCCTACGAGCAGTACTTC. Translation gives CASSPWTAYEQYF.

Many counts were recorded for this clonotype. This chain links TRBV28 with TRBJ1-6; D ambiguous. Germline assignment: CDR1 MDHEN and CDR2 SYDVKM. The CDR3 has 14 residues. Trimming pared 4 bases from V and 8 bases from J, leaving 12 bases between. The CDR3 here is CASSSRQWDSPLHF. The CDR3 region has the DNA TGTGCCAGCAGTTCCAGACAATGGGATTCACCCCTCCACTTT.

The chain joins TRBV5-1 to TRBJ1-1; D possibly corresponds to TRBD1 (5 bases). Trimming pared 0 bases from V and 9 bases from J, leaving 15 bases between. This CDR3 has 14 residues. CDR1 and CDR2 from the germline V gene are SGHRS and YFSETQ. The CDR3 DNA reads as TGCGCCAGCAGCTTGGTGGAAGACAGCTTCAAAGCTTTCTTT. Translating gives CASSLVEDSFKAFF.

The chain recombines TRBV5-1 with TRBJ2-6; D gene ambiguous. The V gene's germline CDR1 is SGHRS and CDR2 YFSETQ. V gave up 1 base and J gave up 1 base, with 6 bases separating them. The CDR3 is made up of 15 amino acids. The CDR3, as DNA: TGCGCCAGCAGCTTGTTGGAGTCTGGGGCCAACGTCCTGACTTTC. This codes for CASSLLESGANVLTF. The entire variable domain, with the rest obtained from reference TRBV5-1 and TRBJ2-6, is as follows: KAGVTQTPRYLIKTRGQQVTLSCSPISGHRSVSWYQQTPGQGLQFLFEYFSETQRNKGNFPGRFSGRQFSNSRSEMNVSTLELGDSALYLCASSLLESGANVLTFGAGSRLTVL.

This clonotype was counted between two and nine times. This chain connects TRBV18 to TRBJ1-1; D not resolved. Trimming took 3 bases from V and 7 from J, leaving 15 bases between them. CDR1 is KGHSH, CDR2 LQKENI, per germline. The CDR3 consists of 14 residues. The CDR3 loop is CASSPAVTSNEAFF. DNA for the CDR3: TGTGCCAGCTCACCGGCGGTCACGAGTAATGAAGCTTTCTTT.

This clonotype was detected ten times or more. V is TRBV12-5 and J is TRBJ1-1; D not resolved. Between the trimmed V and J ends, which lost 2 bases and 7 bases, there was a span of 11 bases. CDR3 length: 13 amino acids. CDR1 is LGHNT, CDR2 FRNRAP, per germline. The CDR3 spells CASGLPNWDEAFF. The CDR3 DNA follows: TGTGCTAGTGGTTTGCCGAACTGGGATGAAGCTTTCTTT.

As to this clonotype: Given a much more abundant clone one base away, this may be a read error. The CDR3 sequence: CASSQEPEGANYGCTF. The CDR3 DNA follows: TGCGCCAGCAGCCAAGAACCCGAGGGGGCTAACTATGGCTGCACCTTC. The V and J genes are TRBV4-1 and TRBJ1-2, with 7 nucleotides matching TRBD1. The CDR3 is made up of 16 amino acids. Per germline, CDR1 MGHRA and CDR2 YSYEKL.

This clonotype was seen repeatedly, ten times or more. As DNA, the CDR3 is TGCAGTGCTAGAGATTTAAGGGGGGGGAGCAATCAGCCCCAGCATTTT. Amino acids: CSARDLRGGSNQPQHF. The rearrangement joins TRBV20-1 to TRBJ1-5, with D possibly TRBD1 on 6 matching bases. The V end was cut by 0 bases, the J end by 1 base, with 13 bases between. CDR3 length: 16 residues. Germline values: CDR1 DFQATT, CDR2 SNEGSKA (reference sequence).